This TCR beta chain was profiled in a study of cytotoxic CD8 clonotypes in ibrutinib-treated CLL. The table came from immunoSEQ multiplex PCR; TCRdb's copy has only in-frame clones and leaves some out. This sample has 150,000 or so clones, with 80% found just once. Germline V gene lookup returns CDR1 MNHEY and CDR2 SVGAGI. Trimming cost V 5 bases and J 3 bases; bases outside gene matches: 9. This CDR3 region has 15 residues. The specimen was PBMCs, collected after 36 months of ibrutinib treatment. The chain uses TRBV6-5 and TRBJ2-7; 8 bases agree with TRBD2. This receptor was taken from a human donor with chronic lymphocytic leukemia. CDR3 sequence (DNA): TGTGCCAGCAGTCCTCGGGGTAGCGGGGTCTACGAGCAGTACTTC. Translating gives CASSPRGSGVYEQYF.